Shown below are 19 T cell receptor beta chains from a single sample sequenced in a study of T-cell memory formation after mild COVID-19. TCRdb redid the calling of the 5' RACE reads with MiXCR, one entry per CDR3 protein. The table shows tens of thousands of distinct CDR3 sequences, with roughly an eighth occurring only once. Sequencing was carried out using PBMCs or a T cell subset sorted from them (not recorded which). The receptors come from an adult woman who had mild COVID-19 (a few samples of this study predate the infection). Cell type and time point are not known.

Only a few counts were recorded for this clonotype. This chain uses TRBV10-3 with TRBJ2-7; 8 bases fit TRBD2. This CDR3 spans 16 amino acids. Germline trimming cut 4 bases from V and 1 base from J; bases unmatched to any gene: 9. Germline assignment: CDR1 ENHRY and CDR2 SYGVKD. CDR3 in DNA: TGTGCCATCAGTGGCCGGGAGGGCAGAAGTTCCTACGAGCAGTACTTC. Translated, it gives CAISGREGRSSYEQYF.

The chain combines TRBV7-2 with TRBJ1-5, with 7 bases lining up with TRBD1. The CDR3 totals 15 residues. From germline, CDR1 is SGHTA and CDR2 FQGNSA. The trim removed 5 bases at V and 3 bases at J, leaving 7 bases unmatched. Here the CDR3 reads CASSIPDRANQPQHF. CDR3 DNA sequence: TGTGCCAGCAGCATCCCCGACAGGGCCAATCAGCCCCAGCATTTT.

The chain has TRBV12-3 or TRBV12-4 and TRBJ2-5, with D maybe TRBD1 (5 bases). The CDR3 consists of 15 residues. V was pared by 3 bases and J by 4 bases, with 15 bases between. CDR3 region: CASSLSAGWGETQYF. As DNA, the CDR3 is TGTGCCAGCAGTTTGTCGGCAGGGTGGGGAGAGACCCAGTACTTC.

V and J are TRBV29-1 and TRBJ2-7, with D tentatively TRBD1 (6 bases). The CDR3 loop spans 13 amino acids. The germline V gene has CDR1 SQVTM and CDR2 ANQGSEA. The V gene lost 6 bases and the J gene lost 2 bases, with 14 bases spanning the gap. CDR3 residues: CSVASGDTYEQYF. DNA for the CDR3: TGCAGCGTGGCCTCAGGGGATACCTACGAGCAGTACTTC.

This clonotype was counted only a few times. The J gene is TRBJ2-1, the V gene TRBV7-9; unclear D gene. The CDR3 sequence is 13 residues long. The V gene lost 3 bases and the J gene lost 9 bases, with 12 bases spanning the gap. Per germline, CDR1 SEHNR and CDR2 FQNEAQ (reference sequence). CDR3 loop: CASSFRVLGEQFF. The CDR3 coding sequence is TGTGCCAGCAGCTTTCGAGTCCTAGGTGAGCAGTTCTTC.

This clonotype was counted a single time. V is TRBV6-5 and J is TRBJ1-6, with 7 bases fitting TRBD1. Germline CDR1 reads MNHEY; CDR2 reads SVGAGI. After removal of 5 bases from V and 0 bases from J, the junction contained 10 bases not matched to a gene. This CDR3 contains 18 residues. CDR3 region: CASSPGTEGFSYNSPLHF. CDR3 coding DNA: TGTGCCAGCAGTCCCGGGACAGAGGGGTTCTCCTATAATTCACCCCTCCACTTT.

On this clonotype itself: A much bigger clone sits one base away, suggesting this may be a read error. This chain joins TRBV7-2 and TRBJ2-5, with D possibly being TRBD1 (6 bases). CDR3 length equals 13 residues. Germline V gene sequence: CDR1 SGHTA, CDR2 FQGNSA. The CDR3 reads CASSQVSGETKYF. The CDR3 nucleotides are TGTGCCAGCAGTCAGGTGTCAGGGGAGACCAAGTACTTC.

A few counts support this clonotype. This chain uses TRBV27 with TRBJ2-2, with 7 bases identical to TRBD1. Germline CDR1 reads MNHEY; CDR2 reads SMNVEV (reference sequence). The junction had 12 bases not matched to a gene; V was cut back by 2 bases and J by 6 bases. The CDR3 has 17 residues. The CDR3 bases are TGTGCCAGCAGTTTAGTCGCCGGGACAGCCTTCGCCGGGGAGCTGTTTTTT. Translation: CASSLVAGTAFAGELFF.

This chain links TRBV6-5 with TRBJ2-1, with D hard to call. The germline CDR1 and CDR2 sequences are MNHEY and SVGAGI. There are 14 residues in the CDR3. V lost 6 bases, J lost 6 bases, and 15 bases lay in between. The CDR3 coding sequence is TGTGCCAGCAGCCAGGAAGTATTAACCAATGAGCAGTTCTTC. This codes for CASSQEVLTNEQFF.

This sequence joins TRBV3-1 and TRBJ2-2; TRBD2 matches at 9 bases. Unmatched junction bases numbered 5, after V lost 1 base and J lost 5 bases. Germline V lookup: CDR1 LGHDT, CDR2 YNNKEL (reference sequence). This CDR3 is 16 amino acids long. CDR3 residues: CASSQAAGGQTGELFF. In DNA, the CDR3 is TGTGCCAGCAGCCAAGCAGCGGGAGGTCAGACCGGGGAGCTGTTTTTT.

J is TRBJ2-3 and V is TRBV12-3 or TRBV12-4; D uncertain. V was clipped by 5 bases and J by 4 bases, with 7 bases between them. CDR3 length: 12 residues. In nucleotides, the CDR3 is TGTGCCAGCAGTCCACTATCAGATACGCAGTATTTT. It yields the protein CASSPLSDTQYF.

This chain links TRBV6-2 or TRBV6-3 with TRBJ1-5; no definite D call. In germline, CDR1 is MNHEY, CDR2 SVGEGT. The length of the CDR3 is 14 residues. Trimming shortened V by 0 bases and J by 5 bases, and 8 bases separated the two germline ends. In nucleotides, the CDR3 is TGTGCCAGCAGTTACTCCGCGCTACATCAGCCCCAGCATTTT. It specifies CASSYSALHQPQHF.

This clonotype was detected a few times. The V call is TRBV7-9, the J call TRBJ2-1; D possibly corresponds to TRBD1 (5 bases). The germline CDR1 and CDR2 sequences are SEHNR and FQNEAQ (reference sequence). V lost 5 bases and J lost 10, with 33 bases in between. This CDR3 contains 19 residues. The CDR3 loop is CASSPTSQRSYVGAWEQFF. CDR3 nucleotide sequence: TGTGCCAGCAGCCCAACATCGCAACGCTCGTACGTTGGGGCATGGGAGCAGTTCTTC.

This clonotype was counted only a few times. The chain has TRBV12-3 or TRBV12-4 and TRBJ1-1; unclear D gene. The V and J ends lost 6 bases and 0 bases respectively, with 20 bases between them. This CDR3 spans 17 amino acids. The CDR3 DNA is TGTGCCAGCAGCTATACTACCCATGCGGGAATGAACACTGAAGCTTTCTTT. This gives the protein CASSYTTHAGMNTEAFF.

The CDR3 DNA reads TGTGCCAGCAGTTTAGGTCAGGGGAGCACCGGGGAGCTGTTTTTT. It is translated as CASSLGQGSTGELFF. The chain has TRBV12-3 or TRBV12-4 and TRBJ2-2; D may be TRBD1 (6 bases). The CDR3 is 15 amino acids. V gave up 1 base and J gave up 4 bases, with 10 bases separating them.

This clonotype has a handful of counts. This chain joins TRBV29-1 and TRBJ2-5; a weak D match, TRBD2 (5 bases). This CDR3 has 17 amino acids. Germline CDR1 reads SQVTM; CDR2 reads ANQGSEA. Trimming removed 0 bases at V and 7 bases at J, with 24 bases between. The CDR3 nucleotides read TGCAGCGTTGAAGATTGGTCGGTGGCGTCTGCCGGAGGGACCCAGTACTTC. The encoded protein is CSVEDWSVASAGGTQYF.

This clonotype was found a few times. This sequence joins TRBV2 and TRBJ2-7; TRBD2 agrees at 9 bases. Trimming removed 2 bases from V and 3 bases from J; junction bases left unmatched: 11. CDR3 length: 17 residues. The germline gives CDR1 SNHLY, CDR2 FYNNEI. This CDR3 reads CASSENGVAGEHYEQYF. The CDR3 DNA sequence: TGTGCCAGCAGTGAAAACGGGGTAGCGGGGGAACACTACGAGCAGTACTTC.

The table lists this clonotype with a few counts. The chain carries TRBV7-2 and TRBJ1-2; maybe TRBD1 (5 bases). From germline, CDR1 is SGHTA and CDR2 FQGNSA. Deletions cut 5 bases from V and 4 bases from J, with 14 bases between. The CDR3 loop spans 14 amino acids. CDR3 in DNA: TGTGCCAGCAGCATTGGGGCTTTGGGCTATGGCTACACCTTC. Translation: CASSIGALGYGYTF.

The genes are TRBV10-3 and TRBJ2-3; 8 bases align to TRBD1. Germline assignment: CDR1 ENHRY and CDR2 SYGVKD. The V gene end was trimmed by 6 bases and the J gene end by 4 bases; junction bases not matched to a gene: 12. This CDR3 contains 16 residues. The CDR3 is CAIRDRESSDADTQYF. The CDR3 nucleotides are TGTGCCATCAGGGACAGGGAATCGTCGGATGCAGATACGCAGTATTTT.